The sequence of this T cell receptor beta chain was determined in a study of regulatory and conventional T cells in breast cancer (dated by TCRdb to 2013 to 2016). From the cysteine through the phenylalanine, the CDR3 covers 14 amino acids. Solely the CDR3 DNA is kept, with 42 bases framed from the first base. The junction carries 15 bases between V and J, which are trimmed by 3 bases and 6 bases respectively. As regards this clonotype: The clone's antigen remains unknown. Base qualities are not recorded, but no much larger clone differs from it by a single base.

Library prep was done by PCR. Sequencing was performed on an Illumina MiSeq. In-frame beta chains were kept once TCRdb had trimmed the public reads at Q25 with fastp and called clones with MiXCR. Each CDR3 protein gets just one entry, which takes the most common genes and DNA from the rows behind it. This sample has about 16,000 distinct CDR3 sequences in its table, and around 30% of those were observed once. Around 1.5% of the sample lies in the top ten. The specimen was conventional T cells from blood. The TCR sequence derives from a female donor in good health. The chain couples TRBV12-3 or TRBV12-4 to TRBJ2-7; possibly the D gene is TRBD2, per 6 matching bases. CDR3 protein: CASSFGRHGSEQYF. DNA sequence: TGTGCCAGCAGTTTCGGGCGGCACGGGAGCGAGCAGTACTTC.